These T cell receptor beta chains were read from a single sample in a study of blood T cells in healthy people across ages. TCRdb reprocessed the 5' RACE reads with MiXCR, giving one entry per CDR3 protein. Of roughly 1 million distinct CDR3 sequences in the sample, about 25% were seen once. The same sample was also used in a study of T cells of mothers and their children.

Sequencing was done on a sample of blood. The source is a girl between 2 and 10 years old in good health. The CDR3 runs from the conserved cysteine through the conserved F or W. The order of the fields is V gene, J gene, clone size, D gene, CDR3 protein, CDR3 DNA. The D gene is left open where the match is weak. For some rows the clone size is stated as once, few or many, or as a class when expanded; others skip it.

>TRBV20-1|TRBJ2-7|NA|NA
CSAPDHRKASYEQYF
TGCAGTGCTCCCGATCACAGGAAAGCCTCCTACGAGCAGTACTTC
>TRBV3-1|TRBJ2-5|NA|NA
CVSSQAESGPQYF
TGTGTCAGCAGCCAAGCCGAGTCGGGTCCCCAGTACTTC
>TRBV7-6|TRBJ2-3|NA|NA
CTSSRAGASTDTQYF
TGTACCAGCAGCCGGGCAGGGGCTAGCACAGATACGCAGTATTTT
>TRBV4-3|TRBJ2-5|many|TRBD1
CASSPDRGRETQYF
TGTGCCAGCAGCCCGGACAGGGGACGAGAGACCCAGTACTTC
>TRBV4-3|TRBJ1-3|few|NA
CASSQDGASGNTIYF
TGCGCCAGCAGCCAAGACGGGGCTTCTGGAAACACCATATATTTT
>TRBV12-3/TRBV12-4|TRBJ2-4|NA|TRBD2
CASSSLRVTGTRKNIQYF
TGTGCCAGCAGTTCCCTCAGAGTGACCGGGACTAGGAAAAACATTCAGTACTTC
>TRBV12-3/TRBV12-4|TRBJ2-4|few|NA
CASSSEEGVAKNIQYF
TGTGCCAGCAGTTCAGAGGAGGGGGTAGCCAAAAACATTCAGTACTTC
>TRBV12-5|TRBJ2-1|few|TRBD2
CASGLGVAGHNEQFF
TGTGCTAGTGGTTTGGGGGTAGCGGGGCACAATGAGCAGTTCTTC
>TRBV20-1|TRBJ2-5|few|NA
CSARPGAVHQETQYF
TGCAGTGCCAGGCCCGGGGCCGTACACCAAGAGACCCAGTACTTC
>TRBV20-1|TRBJ2-7|few|NA
CSARSRDSPSYEQYF
TGCAGTGCTAGATCCAGGGATTCCCCTTCCTACGAGCAGTACTTC
>TRBV29-1|TRBJ2-3|NA|TRBD2
CSVASPHSGRTDTQYF
TGCAGCGTTGCTTCCCCTCATAGCGGGCGCACAGATACGCAGTATTTT
>TRBV11-3|TRBJ2-5|many|NA
CASSLDQLQETQYF
TGTGCCAGCAGCTTAGATCAACTCCAAGAGACCCAGTACTTC
>TRBV9|TRBJ2-3|few|NA
CASSAGGNTDTQYF
TGTGCCAGCAGCGCTGGCGGGAACACAGATACGCAGTATTTT
>TRBV4-2|TRBJ2-5|NA|NA
CASSQVLPETQYF
TGTGCCAGCAGCCAAGTTCTCCCAGAGACCCAGTACTTC
>TRBV3-1|TRBJ2-5|NA|NA
CASGLVVAAGQETQYF
TGTGCCAGCGGCCTCGTAGTGGCGGCAGGGCAAGAGACCCAGTACTTC
>TRBV5-1|TRBJ1-4|NA|NA
CASSPTGGATNEKLFF
TGCGCCAGCAGCCCAACCGGGGGTGCAACTAATGAAAAACTGTTTTTT
>TRBV20-1|TRBJ2-3|NA|NA
CSAVTVVTDMQYF
TGCAGTGCCGTAACAGTAGTGACAGATATGCAGTATTTT
>TRBV29-1|TRBJ2-6|few|NA
CSVAGLSGANVLTF
TGCAGCGTTGCGGGCCTCTCCGGGGCCAACGTCCTGACTTTC
>TRBV9|TRBJ2-7|few|NA
CASSVASRAGEQYF
TGTGCCAGCAGCGTAGCTTCCAGGGCAGGGGAGCAGTACTTC
>TRBV7-2|TRBJ2-1|few|NA
CASSLAVGDNEQFF
TGTGCCAGCAGCTTAGCGGTGGGGGACAATGAGCAGTTCTTC
>TRBV20-1|TRBJ1-2|few|TRBD1
CSAGDRGLDGYTF
TGCAGTGCTGGGGACAGGGGGCTGGACGGCTACACCTTC
>TRBV4-1|TRBJ2-2|few|NA
CASSQDFRGRKIGELFF
TGCGCCAGCAGCCAAGATTTTCGTGGGAGGAAGATCGGGGAGCTGTTTTTT
>TRBV28|TRBJ2-1|NA|TRBD2
CASSHLAGGYNEQFF
TGTGCCAGCAGCCATCTAGCGGGAGGGTATAATGAGCAGTTCTTC
>TRBV27|TRBJ1-2|few|NA
CASSPDRYYGYTF
TGTGCCAGCAGTCCGGACAGATACTATGGCTACACCTTC
>TRBV11-2|TRBJ1-3|few|NA
CASSFLQPNFGNTIYF
TGTGCCAGCAGCTTTTTACAGCCAAATTTTGGAAACACCATATATTTT
>TRBV29-1|TRBJ2-5|few|NA
CSVAAEETQYF
TGCAGCGTTGCGGCGGAGGAGACCCAGTACTTC
>TRBV4-3|TRBJ2-3|NA|NA
CASSYQQEDTQYF
TGCGCCAGCAGCTACCAACAAGAAGATACGCAGTATTTT
>TRBV28|TRBJ2-1|NA|NA
CASGLDVLGVNEQFF
TGTGCCAGCGGGTTGGACGTACTAGGCGTAAATGAGCAGTTCTTC
>TRBV5-1|TRBJ2-7|NA|NA
CASSLVTGSTYEQYF
TGCGCCAGCAGCTTGGTCACAGGGTCCACCTACGAGCAGTACTTC
>TRBV4-1|TRBJ1-1|NA|NA
CASSLPLEPGFGGAFF
TGCGCCAGCAGCCTACCGCTTGAACCAGGGTTTGGGGGAGCTTTCTTT
>TRBV27|TRBJ1-3|many|NA
CASSLTAGLGNTIYF
TGTGCCAGCAGTTTAACGGCAGGGCTCGGAAACACCATATATTTT
>TRBV18|TRBJ2-5|NA|TRBD2
CASSPWGTSGRKTQYF
TGTGCCAGCTCACCATGGGGGACTAGCGGGAGAAAGACCCAGTACTTC
>TRBV5-1|TRBJ1-1|NA|TRBD1
CASIGTGDTEAFF
TGCGCCAGCATCGGGACAGGGGACACTGAAGCTTTCTTT